This T cell receptor beta chain was identified in a study of blood T cell repertoires in COVID-19. A Seattle source enrolled patients during active infection and followed them longitudinally. Clones were sequenced by immunoSEQ multiplex PCR, and TCRdb holds only the in-frame ones, with some missing. Of some 54,000 clones in the sample, around 81% were seen once. CDR3 size: 14 residues. Germline CDR1 and CDR2: LGHDT and YNNKEL (reference sequence). The trim removed 5 bases at V and 6 bases at J, leaving 7 bases unmatched. The sample taken for sequencing was peripheral blood. The source of this sequence is an elderly woman with COVID-19, enrolled during active disease. The chain employs TRBV3-1 (or the pseudogene TRBV3-2) and TRBJ2-7, with 10 bases that match TRBD2. This CDR3 reads CASSSSGSPLEQYF. The CDR3 bases are TGTGCCAGCAGCTCTAGCGGGAGCCCGCTCGAGCAGTACTTC.